This section outlines one T cell receptor (beta chain) sequence together with its context. Losses at the gene ends were 5 bases for V and 10 bases for J; bases not matched to a gene: 5. The CDR3 consists of 13 residues. Per the germline V gene, CDR1 is MNHEY and CDR2 is SMNVEV (reference sequence). This sample is drawn from a study of control samples from healthy donors and cancer patients. Profiling relied on immunoSEQ multiplex PCR, and the TCRdb table lists in-frame clones only, not all of them. The top ten hold around 13% of the sample, which has about 140,000 clones, around 94% seen once. This receptor was identified in a middle-aged man in good health. The genes are TRBV27 and TRBJ2-1; 10 bases match TRBD1. The specimen sequenced was blood. CDR3 nucleotides: TGTGCCAGCAGTCCCCTGGGACAGGGGGAGCAGTTCTTC. Its protein product is CASSPLGQGEQFF.